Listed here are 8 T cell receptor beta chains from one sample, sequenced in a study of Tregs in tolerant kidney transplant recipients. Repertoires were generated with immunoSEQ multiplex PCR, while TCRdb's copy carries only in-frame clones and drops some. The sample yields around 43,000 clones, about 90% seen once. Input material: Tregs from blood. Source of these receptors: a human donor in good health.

CDR3 in amino acids: CASSPGQGAVGGYTF. DNA of the CDR3: TGTGCCAGCTCACCCGGACAGGGGGCAGTCGGCGGCTACACCTTC. The chain uses TRBV18 and TRBJ1-2; 11 bases match TRBD1. Trimming at V came to 3 bases and at J to 8 bases, leaving 8 bases not matched to a gene. CDR1 and CDR2 (germline): KGHSH, LQKENI. This CDR3 contains 15 residues.

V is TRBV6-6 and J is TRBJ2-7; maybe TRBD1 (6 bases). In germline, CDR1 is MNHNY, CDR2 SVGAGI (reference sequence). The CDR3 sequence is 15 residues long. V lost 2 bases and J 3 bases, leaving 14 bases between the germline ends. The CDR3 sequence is CASSYGGLSHYEQYF. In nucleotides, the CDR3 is TGTGCCAGCAGTTACGGGGGCCTTTCTCACTACGAGCAGTACTTC.

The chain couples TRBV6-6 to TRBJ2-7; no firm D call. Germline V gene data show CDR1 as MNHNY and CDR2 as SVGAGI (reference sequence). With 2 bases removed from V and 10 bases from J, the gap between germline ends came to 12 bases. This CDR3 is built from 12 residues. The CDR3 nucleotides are TGTGCCAGCAGTTACAAAGGAACTGGACAGTACTTC. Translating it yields CASSYKGTGQYF.

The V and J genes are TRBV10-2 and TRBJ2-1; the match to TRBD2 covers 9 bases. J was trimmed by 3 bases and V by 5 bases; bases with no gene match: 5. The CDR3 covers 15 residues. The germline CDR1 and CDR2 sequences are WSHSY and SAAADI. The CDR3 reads CASSRLAGIYNEQFF. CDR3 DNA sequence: TGCGCCAGCAGTAGGCTAGCGGGAATCTACAATGAGCAGTTCTTC.

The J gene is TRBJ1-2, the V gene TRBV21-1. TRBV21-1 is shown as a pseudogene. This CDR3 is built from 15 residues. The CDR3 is CASSDHGAGLNGYTF. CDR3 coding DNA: TGTGCCAGCAGCGACCACGGTGCGGGGCTGAACGGCTACACCTTC.

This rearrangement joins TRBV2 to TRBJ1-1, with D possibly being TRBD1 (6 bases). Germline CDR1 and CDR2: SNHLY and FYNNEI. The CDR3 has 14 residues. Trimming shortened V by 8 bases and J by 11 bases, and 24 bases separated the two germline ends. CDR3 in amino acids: CASFTGGQGTTAFF. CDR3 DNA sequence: TGTGCCAGCTTTACGGGGGGGCAGGGGACCACGGCTTTCTTT.

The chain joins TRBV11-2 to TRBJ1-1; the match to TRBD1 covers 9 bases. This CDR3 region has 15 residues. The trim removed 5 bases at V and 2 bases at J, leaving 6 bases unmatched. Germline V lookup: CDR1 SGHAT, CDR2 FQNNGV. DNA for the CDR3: TGTGCCAGCAGCCCCCCACAGGGGGCAAACACTGAAGCTTTCTTT. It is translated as CASSPPQGANTEAFF.

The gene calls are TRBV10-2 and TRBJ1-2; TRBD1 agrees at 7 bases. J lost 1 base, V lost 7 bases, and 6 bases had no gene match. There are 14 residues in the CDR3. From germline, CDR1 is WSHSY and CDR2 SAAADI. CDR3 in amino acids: CASITTGSNYGYTF. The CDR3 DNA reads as TGCGCCAGCATTACGACAGGGAGTAACTATGGCTACACCTTC.